This T cell receptor (beta chain) was profiled in a study of glioma-infiltrating T cells after dendritic cell vaccination. Study-wide results and caveats: Only a small number of patients had complete blood and tumor samples.

Per germline, CDR1 SNHLY and CDR2 FYNNEI. The CDR3 consists of 13 residues. The ends were cut back, 6 bases at V and 2 bases at J, with 10 bases in the middle. To note about this clone: Antigen unknown.

None of the glioblastoma patients had an isocitrate dehydrogenase mutation. Before vaccination, two weeks after the third vaccination, and at progression, PBMC were collected. Clones were sequenced by immunoSEQ multiplex PCR, and TCRdb holds only the in-frame ones, with some missing. The sample has tens of thousands of clones; 80% to 90% are singletons. The sequence was obtained from a human donor with glioblastoma. The input for sequencing was blood, taken before dendritic cell vaccination. The rearrangement links TRBV2 to TRBJ1-2; possible D gene TRBD1, 5 bases. CDR3 sequence: CASRGLGNYGYTF. The CDR3 nucleotides read TGTGCCAGCAGGGGGCTCGGCAACTATGGCTACACCTTC.